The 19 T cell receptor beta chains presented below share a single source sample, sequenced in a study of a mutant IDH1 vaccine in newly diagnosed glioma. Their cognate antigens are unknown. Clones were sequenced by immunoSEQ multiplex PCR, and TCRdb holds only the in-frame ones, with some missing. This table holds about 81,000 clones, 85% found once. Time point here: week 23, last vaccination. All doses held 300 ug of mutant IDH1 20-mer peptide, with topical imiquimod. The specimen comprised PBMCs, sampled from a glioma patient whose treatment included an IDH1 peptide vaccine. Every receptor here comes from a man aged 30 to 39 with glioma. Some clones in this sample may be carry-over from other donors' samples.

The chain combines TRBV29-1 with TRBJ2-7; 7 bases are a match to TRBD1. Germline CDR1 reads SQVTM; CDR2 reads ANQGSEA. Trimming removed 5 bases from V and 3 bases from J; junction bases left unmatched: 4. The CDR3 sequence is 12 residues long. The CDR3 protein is CSVRDSIYEQYF. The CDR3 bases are TGCAGCGTTCGGGACAGTATCTACGAGCAGTACTTC.

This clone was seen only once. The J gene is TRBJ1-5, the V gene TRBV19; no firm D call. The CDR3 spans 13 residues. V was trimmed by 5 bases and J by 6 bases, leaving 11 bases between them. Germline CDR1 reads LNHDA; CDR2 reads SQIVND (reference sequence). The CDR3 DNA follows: TGTGCCAGTAGTCCCTCCTCGGGTCAGCCCCAGCATTTT. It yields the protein CASSPSSGQPQHF. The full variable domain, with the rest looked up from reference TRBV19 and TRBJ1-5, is DGGITQSPKYLFRKEGQNVTLSCEQNLNHDAMYWYRQDPGQGLRLIYYSQIVNDFQKGDIAEGYSVSREKKESFPLTVTSAQKNPTAFYLCASSPSSGQPQHFGDGTRLSIL.

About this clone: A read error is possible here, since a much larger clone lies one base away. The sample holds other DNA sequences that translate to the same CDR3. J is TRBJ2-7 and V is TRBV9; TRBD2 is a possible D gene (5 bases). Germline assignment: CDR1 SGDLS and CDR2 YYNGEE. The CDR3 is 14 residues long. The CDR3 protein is CASSVQGVPYEQYF. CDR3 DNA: TGTGCCAGTAGCGTCCAAGGAGTCCCCTACGAGCAGTACTTC. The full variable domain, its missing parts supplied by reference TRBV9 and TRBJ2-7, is DSGVTQTPKHLITATGQRVTLRCSPRSGDLSVYWYQQSLDQGLQFLIQYYNGEERAKGNILERFSAQQFPDLHSELNLSSLELGDSALYFCASSVQGVPYEQYFGPGTRLTVT.

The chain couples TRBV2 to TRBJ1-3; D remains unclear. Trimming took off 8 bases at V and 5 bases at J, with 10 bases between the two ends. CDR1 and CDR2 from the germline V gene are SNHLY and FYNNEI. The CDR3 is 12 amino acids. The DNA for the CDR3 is TGTGCCAGCCTAACCCTGAGAAACACCATATATTTT. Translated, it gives CASLTLRNTIYF. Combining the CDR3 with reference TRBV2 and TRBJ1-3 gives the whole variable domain EPEVTQTPSHQVTQMGQEVILRCVPISNHLYFYWYRQILGQKVEFLVSFYNNEISEKSEIFDDQFSVERPDGSNFTLKIRSTKLEDSAMYFCASLTLRNTIYFGEGSWLTVV.

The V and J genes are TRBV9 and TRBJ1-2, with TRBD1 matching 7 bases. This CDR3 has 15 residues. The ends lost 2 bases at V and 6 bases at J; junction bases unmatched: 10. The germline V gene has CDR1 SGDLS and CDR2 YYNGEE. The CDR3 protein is CASSVRQGMGHGYTF. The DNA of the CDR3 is TGTGCCAGCAGCGTCCGACAGGGAATGGGCCATGGCTACACCTTC.

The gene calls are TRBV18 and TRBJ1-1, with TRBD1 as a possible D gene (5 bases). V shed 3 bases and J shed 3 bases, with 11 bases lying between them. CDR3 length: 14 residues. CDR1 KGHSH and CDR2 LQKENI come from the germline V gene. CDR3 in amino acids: CASSPSTGDTEAFF. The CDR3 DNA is TGTGCCAGCTCACCGTCAACGGGGGACACTGAAGCTTTCTTT.

DNA for the CDR3: TGTGCCAGCAGTGTGGGGGACAGGGGGCGTGGGGAGACCCAGTACTTC. Its translation: CASSVGDRGRGETQYF. The chain combines TRBV6-1 with TRBJ2-5; 12 bases match TRBD1. From germline, CDR1 is MNHNS and CDR2 SASEGT. After removal of 4 bases from V and 5 bases from J, the junction contained 8 bases not matched to a gene. The CDR3 runs to 16 residues.

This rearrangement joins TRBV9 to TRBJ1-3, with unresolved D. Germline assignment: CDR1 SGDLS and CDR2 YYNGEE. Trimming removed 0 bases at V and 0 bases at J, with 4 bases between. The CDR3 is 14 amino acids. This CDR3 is CASSVDFSGNTIYF. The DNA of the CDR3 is TGTGCCAGCAGCGTAGACTTCTCTGGAAACACCATATATTTT.

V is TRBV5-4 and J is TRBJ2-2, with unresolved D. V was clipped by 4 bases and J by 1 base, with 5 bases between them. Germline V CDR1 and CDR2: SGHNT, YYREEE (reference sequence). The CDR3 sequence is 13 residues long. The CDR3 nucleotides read TGTGCCAGCAGCAGTCAGAACACCGGGGAGCTGTTTTTT. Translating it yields CASSSQNTGELFF.

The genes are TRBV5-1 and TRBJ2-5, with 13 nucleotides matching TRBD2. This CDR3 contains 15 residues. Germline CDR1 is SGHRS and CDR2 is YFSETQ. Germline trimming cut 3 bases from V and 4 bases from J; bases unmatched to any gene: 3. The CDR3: CASSSTSGGAETQYF. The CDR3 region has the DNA TGCGCCAGCAGCTCCACTAGCGGGGGGGCAGAGACCCAGTACTTC.

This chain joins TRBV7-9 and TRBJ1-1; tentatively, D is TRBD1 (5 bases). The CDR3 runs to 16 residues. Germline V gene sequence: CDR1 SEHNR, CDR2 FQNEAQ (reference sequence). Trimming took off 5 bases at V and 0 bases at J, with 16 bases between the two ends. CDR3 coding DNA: TGTGCCAGCAGCCCGGTGGGAGGGGTTGTGAACACTGAAGCTTTCTTT. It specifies CASSPVGGVVNTEAFF.

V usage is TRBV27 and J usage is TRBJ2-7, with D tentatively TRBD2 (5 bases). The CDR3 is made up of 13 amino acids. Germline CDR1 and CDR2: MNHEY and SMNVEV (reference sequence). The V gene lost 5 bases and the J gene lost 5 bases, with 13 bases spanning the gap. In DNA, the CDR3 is TGTGCCAGCAGTCTCCTACACGGGGACGAGCAGTACTTC. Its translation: CASSLLHGDEQYF.

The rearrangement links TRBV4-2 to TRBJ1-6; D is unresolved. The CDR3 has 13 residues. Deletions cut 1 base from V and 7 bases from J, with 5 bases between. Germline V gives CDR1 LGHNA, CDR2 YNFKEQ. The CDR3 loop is CASSQVQNSPLHF. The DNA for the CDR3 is TGTGCCAGCAGCCAAGTGCAGAATTCACCCCTCCACTTT.

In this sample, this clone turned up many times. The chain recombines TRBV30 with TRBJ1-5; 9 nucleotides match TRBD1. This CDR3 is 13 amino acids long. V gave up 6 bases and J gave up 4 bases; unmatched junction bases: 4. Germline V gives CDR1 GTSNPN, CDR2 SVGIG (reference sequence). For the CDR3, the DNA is TGTGCCTGCGACAGGGGGACAAATCAGCCCCAGCATTTT. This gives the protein CACDRGTNQPQHF.

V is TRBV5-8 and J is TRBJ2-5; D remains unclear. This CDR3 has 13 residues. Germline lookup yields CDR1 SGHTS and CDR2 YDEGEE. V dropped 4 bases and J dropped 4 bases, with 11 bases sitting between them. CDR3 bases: TGTGCCAGCAGCCGGCGACCGAGAGAGACCCAGTACTTC. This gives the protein CASSRRPRETQYF.

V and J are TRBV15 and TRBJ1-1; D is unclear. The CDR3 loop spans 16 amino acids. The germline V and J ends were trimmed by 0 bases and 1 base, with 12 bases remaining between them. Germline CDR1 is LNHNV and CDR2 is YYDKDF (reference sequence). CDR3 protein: CATSRDWRGTNTEAFF. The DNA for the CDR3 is TGTGCCACCAGCAGAGATTGGCGGGGAACGAACACTGAAGCTTTCTTT.

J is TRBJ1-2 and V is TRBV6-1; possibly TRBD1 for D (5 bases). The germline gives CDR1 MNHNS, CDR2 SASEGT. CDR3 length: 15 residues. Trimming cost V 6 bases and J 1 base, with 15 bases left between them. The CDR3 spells CASRISSGNNYGYTF. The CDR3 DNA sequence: TGTGCCAGCAGGATCTCCTCAGGGAATAACTATGGCTACACCTTC.

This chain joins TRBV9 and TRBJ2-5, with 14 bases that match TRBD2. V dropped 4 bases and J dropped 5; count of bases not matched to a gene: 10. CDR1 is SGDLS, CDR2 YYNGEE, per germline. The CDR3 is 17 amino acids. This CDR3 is CASSPGTSGRSGETQYF. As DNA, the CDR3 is TGTGCCAGCAGCCCGGGGACTAGCGGGAGATCGGGGGAGACCCAGTACTTC.

The DNA of the CDR3 is TGTGCCAGCACTGGGACTGGGGCAGAGACCCAGTACTTC. Protein product: CASTGTGAETQYF. The chain uses TRBV2 and TRBJ2-5; TRBD2 might be the D (6 bases). Germline CDR1 reads SNHLY; CDR2 reads FYNNEI. Trimming stripped 7 bases from V and 4 bases from J, with 13 bases between. The CDR3 loop spans 13 amino acids.